Presented here are 18 T cell receptor beta chains from one specimen sequenced in a study of sequential checkpoint blockade in melanoma. This table comes from immunoSEQ multiplex PCR, and its TCRdb copy is limited to in-frame clones, with some not included. The profile shows 15,000 to 20,000 clones, 73% of them singletons. Sample treatment: randomized to nivolumab then ipilimumab (arm A) or the reverse (arm B). The input for sequencing was CD8+ T cells sorted from blood (inferred from file names), taken from a patient given nivolumab and ipilimumab in sequence. These receptors were obtained from a human donor with melanoma.

The chain is built from TRBV7-9 and TRBJ2-3; D gene ambiguous. The CDR3 sequence is 12 residues long. Germline V gene data show CDR1 as SEHNR and CDR2 as FQNEAQ (reference sequence). Trimming left V 7 bases short and J 5 bases short, with 10 bases between. CDR3 nucleotides: TGTGCCAGCAAGCAGGCCCAAGATACGCAGTATTTT. This sequence encodes CASKQAQDTQYF.

The chain uses TRBV5-6 and TRBJ1-5, with D possibly TRBD1 on 6 matching bases. V was pared by 1 base and J by 5 bases, with 7 bases between. This CDR3 spans 13 amino acids. The germline V gene encodes CDR1 SGHDT and CDR2 YYEEEE. The CDR3 region has the DNA TGTGCCAGCAGCTTGTCAGGGGATCAGCCCCAGCATTTT. Amino acid sequence: CASSLSGDQPQHF.

J is TRBJ2-3 and V is TRBV4-1, with TRBD2 matching 8 bases. The CDR3 consists of 15 residues. V gave up 2 bases and J gave up 4 bases; unmatched junction bases: 5. The germline V gene encodes CDR1 MGHRA and CDR2 YSYEKL. The CDR3 DNA reads TGCGCCAGCAGCCAATCGAGCGGGAGCGCAGATACGCAGTATTTT. It specifies CASSQSSGSADTQYF.

The chain joins TRBV2 to TRBJ1-2, with 7 bases that match TRBD1. From germline, CDR1 is SNHLY and CDR2 FYNNEI. The CDR3 runs 16 residues. Losses at the gene ends were 5 bases for V and 2 bases for J; bases not matched to a gene: 11. CDR3 nucleotide sequence: TGTGCCAGCAGTATCAGCAGACAGGGTAACAACTATGGCTACACCTTC. The encoded protein is CASSISRQGNNYGYTF.

This clone was observed a few times. V usage is TRBV5-6 and J usage is TRBJ1-2, with D tentatively TRBD1 (6 bases). The CDR3 loop spans 12 amino acids. Between the trimmed V and J ends, which lost 2 bases and 10 bases, there was a span of 12 bases. The germline gives CDR1 SGHDT, CDR2 YYEEEE. The CDR3 here is CASSFWQGPYTF. DNA of the CDR3: TGTGCCAGCAGCTTCTGGCAGGGGCCCTACACCTTC.

This chain links TRBV16 with TRBJ1-5; D is unclear. This CDR3 spans 12 amino acids. Per the germline V gene, CDR1 is KGHSY and CDR2 is FQNENV. V was cut by 3 bases and J by 7 bases, with 7 bases left in between. The CDR3 DNA sequence: TGTGCCAGCAGCCACTCGGGACAGCCCCAGCATTTT. Amino acids: CASSHSGQPQHF.

The V call is TRBV4-3, the J call TRBJ2-7, with 7 positions matching TRBD2. V gave up 0 bases and J gave up 6 bases; unmatched junction bases: 8. The CDR3 consists of 15 residues. CDR1 and CDR2 from the germline V gene are LGHNA and YSLEER. The CDR3 DNA is TGCGCCAGCAGCCAAGATCTGGGGGGAGGGGTCGAGCAGTACTTC. The encoded protein is CASSQDLGGGVEQYF.

This chain joins TRBV6-6 and TRBJ1-1; D is unclear. Trimming shortened V by 5 bases and J by 1 base, and 8 bases separated the two germline ends. This CDR3 contains 13 residues. The germline V gene has CDR1 MNHNY and CDR2 SVGAGI (reference sequence). This CDR3 reads CASSDFRNTEAFF. CDR3 DNA: TGTGCCAGCAGTGATTTCAGGAACACTGAAGCTTTCTTT.

V gene TRBV7-9 combines with J gene TRBJ2-3, with a weak D call TRBD1 (5 bases). The CDR3 has 14 amino acids. Germline V gene lookup returns CDR1 SEHNR and CDR2 FQNEAQ (reference sequence). Trimming left V 3 bases short and J 2 bases short, with 9 bases between. CDR3 bases: TGTGCCAGCAGCTTCTCAGGGATCACAGATACGCAGTATTTT. It codes for CASSFSGITDTQYF.

The chain recombines TRBV15 with TRBJ1-1; 8 bases fit TRBD1. CDR1 and CDR2 from the germline V gene are LNHNV and YYDKDF (reference sequence). The length of the CDR3 is 16 residues. Trimming took 3 bases from V and 4 from J; bases not matched to a gene: 10. CDR3 bases: TGTGCCACCAGCAGCCTTGGACAGGGAAAGGGCACTGAAGCTTTCTTT. It encodes CATSSLGQGKGTEAFF.

This clone was observed a single time. The V and J genes are TRBV11-2 and TRBJ2-2; 9 bases fit TRBD2. The CDR3 covers 12 residues. With V trimmed by 6 bases and J by 8 bases, 1 base remained unmatched. The V gene's germline CDR1 is SGHAT and CDR2 FQNNGV. The CDR3 DNA reads TGTGCCAGCAGTCTAGCGGGAGGGGAGCTGTTTTTT. Amino acids: CASSLAGGELFF.

The rearrangement links TRBV19 to TRBJ2-1; D is possibly TRBD2 (5 bases). The ends were cut back, 6 bases at V and 7 bases at J, with 25 bases in the middle. Per germline, CDR1 LNHDA and CDR2 SQIVND (reference sequence). The CDR3 runs to 17 residues. CDR3 bases: TGTGCCAGTAGCCGATCTTCTCGCGGCCTCCGGGGAAATGAGCAGTTCTTC. Translation: CASSRSSRGLRGNEQFF.

V usage is TRBV6-5 and J usage is TRBJ2-1; TRBD1 is a possible D gene (5 bases). Germline CDR1 is MNHEY and CDR2 is SVGAGI. Trimming stripped 5 bases from V and 7 bases from J, with 15 bases between. The CDR3 consists of 14 residues. The CDR3 nucleotides are TGTGCCAGCAGTACAGCCCGTCAGGGAAATGAGCAGTTCTTC. Translation: CASSTARQGNEQFF.

The chain joins TRBV6-1 to TRBJ2-7, with D uncertain. V was clipped by 1 base and J by 1 base, with 17 bases between them. The V gene's germline CDR1 is MNHNS and CDR2 SASEGT. The CDR3 has 17 residues. CDR3 sequence (DNA): TGTGCCAGCAGTGAAGAGACGGCGGTCGGGTTTTCCTACGAGCAGTACTTC. Residues: CASSEETAVGFSYEQYF.

This rearrangement joins TRBV7-3 to TRBJ2-7; D perhaps matches TRBD1 (6 bases). This CDR3 has 16 amino acids. Germline CDR1 is SGHTA and CDR2 is FQGTGA. V lost 2 bases to trimming and J lost 3 bases, with 17 bases between them. This chain's CDR3 is CASSLSPMGAGYEQYF. The CDR3 region has the DNA TGTGCCAGCAGCTTATCCCCCATGGGGGCCGGCTACGAGCAGTACTTC.

A few counts support this clone. The V and J genes are TRBV4-3 and TRBJ2-3, with D possibly TRBD2 on 6 matching bases. This CDR3 has 17 amino acids. Trimming removed 1 base from V and 0 bases from J, with 14 bases in between. Germline assignment: CDR1 LGHNA and CDR2 YSLEER. CDR3 coding DNA: TGCGCCAGCAGCCAAGTCCTAGCGAGAGGTAGCACAGATACGCAGTATTTT. Protein product: CASSQVLARGSTDTQYF.

The chain links TRBV6-4 to TRBJ1-2; the D gene is possibly TRBD1 (5 bases). Germline V gives CDR1 MRHNA, CDR2 SNTAGT. The CDR3 loop spans 13 amino acids. The germline V and J ends were trimmed by 7 bases and 8 bases, with 17 bases remaining between them. The CDR3 sequence is CASNNYDSEGYTF. The CDR3 DNA reads as TGTGCCAGCAACAACTATGACAGTGAAGGCTACACCTTC.

This clone turned up a few times. The chain employs TRBV2 and TRBJ1-5; no clear D gene. The CDR3 loop spans 16 amino acids. V gave up 2 bases and J gave up 4 bases, with 15 bases separating them. Germline loops: CDR1 SNHLY, CDR2 FYNNEI. For the CDR3, the DNA is TGTGCCAGCAGTGAACTTGAGGACGGCGGGAATCAGCCCCAGCATTTT. It is translated as CASSELEDGGNQPQHF.